This paragraph covers one TCR beta chain sequence. Original methodology: Reference gene primer amplification in the assay estimated nucleated cell counts. This table comes from immunoSEQ multiplex PCR, and its TCRdb copy is limited to in-frame clones, with some not included. V, J and clone size reflect that table, while D and trimming were determined from the DNA. The table shows about 140,000 clones, with around four fifths occurring only once. This entry belongs to a study of blood T cell repertoires in COVID-19. In the study overall: From the United States, Italy and Spain came samples of acute and convalescent COVID-19.

CDR3 length equals 15 residues. Germline V gene data show CDR1 as LGHNA and CDR2 as YSLEER. The V gene lost 3 bases and the J gene lost 0 bases, with 10 bases spanning the gap. This chain joins TRBV4-3 and TRBJ2-3, with a possible D match to TRBD2 (5 bases). The receptor was derived from a human donor in a cohort sampled during active COVID-19. Sequencing was performed on peripheral blood. This CDR3 is CASSHGLTSTDTQYF. The CDR3 region has the DNA TGCGCCAGCAGCCACGGACTGACTAGCACAGATACGCAGTATTTT.